These 9 T cell receptor beta chains share one sample of origin, sequenced in a study of blood T cell repertoires in COVID-19. Generated by immunoSEQ multiplex PCR, the TCRdb table keeps only in-frame clones and is missing some. The sample includes about 250,000 clones, approximately 89% of them seen just once. The source material was peripheral blood. Every receptor here comes from a woman aged 55-69 years who had recovered from COVID-19.

CDR3 region: CASSLTDYGYTF. CDR3 nucleotide sequence: TGCGCCAGCAGCTTAACAGACTATGGCTACACCTTC. The chain uses TRBV5-1 and TRBJ1-2; D is unresolved. With 2 bases removed from V and 3 bases from J, the gap between germline ends came to 5 bases. The CDR3 has 12 amino acids. Germline V gives CDR1 SGHRS, CDR2 YFSETQ.

The rearrangement uses TRBV9 and TRBJ2-7; possibly TRBD1 for D (6 bases). The CDR3 has 13 residues. From germline, CDR1 is SGDLS and CDR2 YYNGEE. The V end lost 3 bases, the J end lost 4 bases, and 11 bases lay between the germline ends. This CDR3 reads CASSDGTSYEQYF. In DNA form, the CDR3 reads TGTGCCAGCAGCGATGGGACATCGTACGAGCAGTACTTC.

The chain combines TRBV9 with TRBJ2-3; D may be TRBD2 (5 bases). Per the germline V gene, CDR1 is SGDLS and CDR2 is YYNGEE. Trimming stripped 2 bases from V and 2 bases from J, with 12 bases between. The CDR3 extends over 15 amino acids. The CDR3 DNA is TGTGCCAGCAGCGTTTTCGGGGATCCCACAGATACGCAGTATTTT. Its translation: CASSVFGDPTDTQYF.

V gene TRBV15 combines with J gene TRBJ2-2; D is possibly TRBD1 (5 bases). The germline V and J ends were trimmed by 0 bases and 3 bases, with 14 bases remaining between them. The CDR3 loop spans 17 amino acids. Germline V gives CDR1 LNHNV, CDR2 YYDKDF (reference sequence). In DNA form, the CDR3 reads TGTGCCACCAGCAGAGAAATCCCGCAGGGTTACACCGGGGAGCTGTTTTTT. It yields the protein CATSREIPQGYTGELFF. The full variable domain, in which reference TRBV15 and TRBJ2-2 provide the parts outside the CDR3, is DAMVIQNPRYQVTQFGKPVTLSCSQTLNHNVMYWYQQKSSQAPKLLFHYYDKDFNNEADTPDNFQSRRPNTSFCFLDIRSPGLGDTAMYLCATSREIPQGYTGELFFGEGSRLTVL.

The J gene is TRBJ1-1, the V gene TRBV6-1, with TRBD1 matching 8 bases. The CDR3 covers 17 residues. CDR1 and CDR2 from the germline V gene are MNHNS and SASEGT. V was clipped by 2 bases and J by 4 bases; unmatched bases: 12. CDR3 sequence: CASSEQPGGFVVTEAFF. The CDR3 DNA reads TGTGCCAGCAGTGAACAACCAGGGGGCTTCGTCGTCACTGAAGCTTTCTTT.

This clone showed up just a few times. This CDR3 is CASSLAITGGVPNEKLFF. In DNA, the CDR3 is TGTGCCAGCAGCTTAGCGATCACAGGGGGCGTACCCAATGAAAAACTGTTTTTT. The V gene is TRBV7-9, the J gene TRBJ1-4; 9 positions match TRBD1. V shed 0 bases and J 5 bases; nucleotides not matched to a gene: 10. The CDR3 consists of 18 residues. Germline-derived CDR1 and CDR2 are SEHNR and FQNEAQ (reference sequence). Filled out from reference TRBV7-9 and TRBJ1-4, the complete variable domain reads DTGVSQNPRHKITKRGQNVTFRCDPISEHNRLYWYRQTLGQGPEFLTYFQNEAQLEKSRLLSDRFSAERPKGSFSTLEIQRTEQGDSAMYLCASSLAITGGVPNEKLFFGSGTQLSVL.

The rearrangement uses TRBV5-1 and TRBJ2-1, with TRBD1 as a possible D gene (5 bases). The CDR3 spans 15 residues. Germline V gene lookup returns CDR1 SGHRS and CDR2 YFSETQ. V gave up 3 bases and J gave up 3 bases, with 13 bases separating them. DNA of the CDR3: TGCGCCAGCAGCTCCCCAGGACAATTCTACAATGAGCAGTTCTTC. Amino acid sequence: CASSSPGQFYNEQFF.

The chain joins TRBV4-2 to TRBJ1-2; D is uncertain. The germline V gene has CDR1 LGHNA and CDR2 YNFKEQ. The V end was cut by 0 bases, the J end by 4 bases, with 15 bases between. This CDR3 is 16 amino acids long. This CDR3 reads CASSQDLGGLIYGYTF. CDR3 in DNA: TGTGCCAGCAGCCAAGACCTTGGCGGATTAATCTATGGCTACACCTTC.

The chain employs TRBV4-1 and TRBJ1-3; no clear D. CDR1 MGHRA and CDR2 YSYEKL come from the germline V gene. The V gene lost 2 bases and the J gene lost 4 bases, with 15 bases spanning the gap. This CDR3 region has 16 residues. In DNA, the CDR3 is TGCGCCAGCAGCCAATCCCCGAGGGTTGGCGGAAACACCATATATTTT. Translating it yields CASSQSPRVGGNTIYF.